This T cell receptor beta chain was identified in a study of cytomegalovirus exposure and HLA in healthy donors. The CDR3 is made up of 14 amino acids. Trimming took 0 bases from V and 7 from J, leaving 10 bases between them. Germline V gene data show CDR1 as SGHAT and CDR2 as FQDESV (reference sequence). Sequencing used immunoSEQ multiplex PCR; TCRdb keeps in-frame clones, though not all of them. Of some 100,000 clones in the sample, almost 90% were seen once. The chain carries TRBV11-1 and TRBJ2-1; perhaps TRBD2 as D (5 bases). Sequenced material: PBMCs. This TCR was recovered from a woman between 18 and 29 years old in good health and CMV-seronegative. The CDR3, as DNA: TGTGCCAGCAGCTTAGCGGGAGTGCGTAATGAGCAGTTCTTC. Its translation: CASSLAGVRNEQFF.